This T cell receptor beta chain was documented in a study of cytotoxic CD8 clonotypes in ibrutinib-treated CLL. Germline V lookup: CDR1 LGHNA, CDR2 YNFKEQ. V lost 1 base and J lost 0; bases outside the gene matches: 2. This CDR3 contains 15 residues. Generated by immunoSEQ multiplex PCR, the TCRdb table keeps only in-frame clones and is missing some. The sample carries approximately 320,000 clones, roughly 70% recorded once. The chain combines TRBV4-2 with TRBJ2-5; 7 positions match TRBD2. Sequencing was performed on PBMCs, taken after 36 months of ibrutinib treatment. The receptor comes from a human donor with chronic lymphocytic leukemia. The CDR3 loop is CASSQASGDQETQYF. The CDR3 DNA is TGTGCCAGCAGCCAAGCTAGCGGAGACCAAGAGACCCAGTACTTC.